The T cell receptor (beta chain) described here comes from a study of T cell responses to AZD1222 COVID-19 vaccine. Across the study: Researchers grouped second doses given at about 4 or about 12 weeks into one pool. Broader study findings: Among spike-specific TCRs, nearly half reportedly target unmutated variant regions. Regions 160-218 and 743-854 dominated among vaccine-associated CD4 TCRs spanning spike. Females outnumbered males among donors, who were mostly white British; clonal diversity was possibly underestimated.

Some clones are missing from TCRdb's copy, which holds only in-frame ones; the method was immunoSEQ multiplex PCR. The top ten hold about 3% of the sample, which has about 170,000 clones, around nine tenths seen once. Details on this clone: Its antigen is still unknown.

This CDR3 is 16 amino acids long. Germline values: CDR1 MNHEY, CDR2 SMNVEV (reference sequence). The J segment lost 4 bases and the V segment lost 6 bases, leaving 12 bases of the junction unmatched. This sequence joins TRBV27 and TRBJ2-5; TRBD2 aligns across 9 bases. The TCR was taken from an adult in good health. Sequenced here: peripheral blood, sampled on day 0 of AZD1222 vaccination. CDR3 sequence: CASSLVREGLGETQYF. As DNA, the CDR3 is TGTGCCAGCAGCCTAGTGCGGGAGGGTTTAGGAGAGACCCAGTACTTC.